The text below deals with one T cell receptor beta chain. Germline V lookup: CDR1 KGHSH, CDR2 LQKENI. The CDR3 has 16 residues. V was clipped by 1 base and J by 0 bases, with 12 bases between them. These data originate in a study of cytomegalovirus exposure and HLA in healthy donors. With 60 Vbeta and 13 Jbeta primers, the PCR was carried out. Sequencing used immunoSEQ multiplex PCR; TCRdb keeps in-frame clones, though not all of them. The sample has approximately 120,000 clones, and its top ten clones hold roughly 1%. The source of this sequence is a man younger than 30 in good health and CMV-seronegative. J is TRBJ1-1 and V is TRBV18; the D gene is possibly TRBD1 (5 bases). Sequencing was carried out using PBMCs. The CDR3 DNA sequence: TGTGCCAGCTCACCACTAGGTCCAGGGATGAACACTGAAGCTTTCTTT. This gives the protein CASSPLGPGMNTEAFF.